Listed below are T cell receptor beta chains from one sample, sequenced in a study of shared clonotypes between healthy human individuals. This table comes from immunoSEQ multiplex PCR, and its TCRdb copy is limited to in-frame clones, with some not included. Here the sample spans 600,000 or so clones, roughly 98% being singletons. Material: naive CD8+ T cells sorted from blood. These receptors all stem from a young man in good health. Each CDR3 is given with its conserved first and last residue. The order of the fields is V gene, J gene, D gene, clone size, CDR3 DNA, CDR3 protein. The D gene is left open where the match is weak. Not all rows give a size; the values are once, few, many and, for expanded clones, a class.

TRBV5-4,TRBJ2-7,-,-,TGTGCCAGCAGCTTGGAAGGCTTACCTGGGGAGCAGTACTTC,CASSLEGLPGEQYF
TRBV10-2,TRBJ1-5,-,-,TGCGCCAGCAGTGAGTCGGCGGGTCACGATACGTATAGCAATCAGCCCCAGCATTTT,CASSESAGHDTYSNQPQHF
TRBV7-7,TRBJ1-2,TRBD1,-,TGTGCCAGCAGCTTAGACCGGGACAGCCCCCTTTATGGCTACACCTTC,CASSLDRDSPLYGYTF
TRBV9,TRBJ2-7,TRBD1,-,TGTGCCAGCAGCGTATATAGGGACAGGATCTCCGAGCAGTACTTC,CASSVYRDRISEQYF
TRBV5-1,TRBJ2-3,TRBD2,-,TGCGCCAGCAGCCCCCCCACTAGCGGATTTATCACAGATACGCAGTATTTT,CASSPPTSGFITDTQYF
TRBV28,TRBJ2-3,TRBD2,-,TGTGCCAGCAGTGGGACTAGCGGGCACACAGATACGCAGTATTTT,CASSGTSGHTDTQYF
TRBV9,TRBJ2-1,-,-,TGTGCCAGCAGCGCCACATTCAATCAGGAGCAGTTCTTC,CASSATFNQEQFF
TRBV13,TRBJ2-3,TRBD2,-,TGTGCCAGCGGGCTAAAGGCGGGAGCGGTGGCAGATACGCAGTATTTT,CASGLKAGAVADTQYF
TRBV5-1,TRBJ2-7,-,-,TGCGCCAGCAGCTTGGCTCCGGGGCTCTACGAGCAGTACTTC,CASSLAPGLYEQYF
TRBV11-2,TRBJ2-7,TRBD2,-,TGTGCCAGCAGCTTAGTAGGAGCGGGAGGTCGGGACGAGCAGTACTTC,CASSLVGAGGRDEQYF
TRBV7-9,TRBJ1-3,-,-,TGTGCCAGCAGCTTGCCCAGGTGGAGCTCTGGAAACACCATATATTTT,CASSLPRWSSGNTIYF
TRBV4-1,TRBJ2-4,-,-,TGCGCCAGCAGCCAGCCTCTTGGGGTTCAGTACTTC,CASSQPLGVQYF
TRBV27,TRBJ2-3,-,-,TGTGCCAGCGGGACTGGGGCCTACCGGTGGGAGTATGATACGCAGTATTTT,CASGTGAYRWEYDTQYF
TRBV28,TRBJ2-3,TRBD2,-,TGTGCCAGCAGTTTCCCGAATAAAGGGACTAGCGGGGATACGCAGTATTTT,CASSFPNKGTSGDTQYF
TRBV6-6,TRBJ2-7,-,-,TGTGCCAGCAGACAGGGCTACGAGCAGTACTTC,CASRQGYEQYF
TRBV7-9,TRBJ2-2,-,-,TGTGCCAGCAGCACTCCCGCTGATTTCGACGGTACCGGGGAGCTGTTTTTT,CASSTPADFDGTGELFF
TRBV7-6,TRBJ1-2,TRBD1,-,TGTGCCAGCAGCTTAAGGCCCCGGCTGGACAGGTCTAACTATGGCTACACCTTC,CASSLRPRLDRSNYGYTF
TRBV7-9,TRBJ2-2,TRBD1,-,TGTGCCAGCAGCTCCCACAGGGGAGCGAACACCGGGGAGCTGTTTTTT,CASSSHRGANTGELFF
TRBV28,TRBJ1-2,-,-,TGTGCCAGCCGGACAGCAGGGGACTATGGCTACACCTTC,CASRTAGDYGYTF
TRBV2,TRBJ1-2,-,once,TGTGCCAGCAATGGCGGGAATTTAGTTAACTATGGCTACACCTTC,CASNGGNLVNYGYTF
TRBV7-6,TRBJ1-4,TRBD1,-,TGTGCCAGCAGCTTAGCACTGACAGGGGGCCTTGAAGATGAAAAACTGTTTTTT,CASSLALTGGLEDEKLFF
TRBV27,TRBJ2-6,-,once,TGTGCCAGCAGGCCAAGAGGGACTGGGGCCAACGTCCTGACTTTC,CASRPRGTGANVLTF
TRBV2,TRBJ2-3,TRBD2,-,TGTGCCAGCAGTGAAGCGCTTGTTAGCGGGAGTGGTACGCAGTATTTT,CASSEALVSGSGTQYF
TRBV9,TRBJ2-7,TRBD1,-,TGTGCCAGCAGCCTCCGGACAGGCTCCGAGCAGTACTTC,CASSLRTGSEQYF
TRBV7-9,TRBJ2-2,TRBD1,-,TGTGCCAGCAGCTCCGGACAGGGGCTGAATCGCGGGGAGCTGTTTTTT,CASSSGQGLNRGELFF
TRBV7-8,TRBJ1-2,-,once,TGTGCCAGCAGCCCCCCCCGGGGCGAGAAGTACGATGGCTACACCTTC,CASSPPRGEKYDGYTF
TRBV15,TRBJ2-7,-,-,TGTGCCACCAGCAGAGATGGGCAGGGGAGCTACGAGCAGTACTTC,CATSRDGQGSYEQYF
TRBV7-2,TRBJ2-7,TRBD2,-,TGTGCCAGCAGCTCGGGGGGATACTCCTACGAGCAGTACTTC,CASSSGGYSYEQYF
TRBV7-6,TRBJ2-7,-,-,TGTGCCAGCAGCTTGGAAGGGACCTACGAGCAGTACTTC,CASSLEGTYEQYF
TRBV7-6,TRBJ2-7,-,once,TGTGCCAGCAGCCCAAACCGCCGTGGACGTTACTCCTACGAGCAGTACTTC,CASSPNRRGRYSYEQYF
TRBV7-2,TRBJ2-1,-,-,TGTGCCAGCAGCGCCCTTACTAGCTACAATGAGCAGTTCTTC,CASSALTSYNEQFF
TRBV27,TRBJ2-7,TRBD2,-,TGTGCCAGCAGTTTGGGGACTAGCTACGAGCAGTACTTC,CASSLGTSYEQYF
TRBV11-2,TRBJ2-1,TRBD1,-,TGTGCCAGCAGCCCGAAGGACAGGTTCCTCTACAATGAGCAGTTCTTC,CASSPKDRFLYNEQFF
TRBV7-9,TRBJ1-5,TRBD1,-,TGTGCCAGCAGCTTACAGGGGGAGAATCAGCCCCAGCATTTT,CASSLQGENQPQHF
TRBV7-9,TRBJ2-2,-,few,TGTGCCAGCAGCTTCGGCGGGGAGCTGTTTTTT,CASSFGGELFF
TRBV4-3,TRBJ2-1,TRBD2,-,TGCGCCAGCAGCCATAAATCTAGCGGTTACTACAATGAGCAGTTCTTC,CASSHKSSGYYNEQFF
TRBV15,TRBJ2-1,TRBD2,-,TGTGCCACCAGCAGAGTGCTAGCGGGATCGCTGTTCTTC,CATSRVLAGSLFF